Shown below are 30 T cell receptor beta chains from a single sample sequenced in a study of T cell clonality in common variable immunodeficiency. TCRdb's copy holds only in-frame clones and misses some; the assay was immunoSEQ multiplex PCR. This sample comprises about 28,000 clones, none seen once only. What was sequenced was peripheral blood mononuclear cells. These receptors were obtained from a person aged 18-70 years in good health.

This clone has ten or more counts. CDR3 protein: CASSSTGRPSVDYGYTF. CDR3 DNA (partial): TGTGCCAGCAGTTCAACGGGTAGACCGTCCGTGGACTATGGC. The chain combines TRBV7-3 with TRBJ1-2; D ambiguous. Coverage ceases 3 residues before the CDR3 finishes, and the germline J gene fills in the end. The CDR3 is 17 residues long. From germline, CDR1 is SGHTA and CDR2 FQGTGA. Trimming took 6 bases from V and 3 from J, leaving 23 bases between them.

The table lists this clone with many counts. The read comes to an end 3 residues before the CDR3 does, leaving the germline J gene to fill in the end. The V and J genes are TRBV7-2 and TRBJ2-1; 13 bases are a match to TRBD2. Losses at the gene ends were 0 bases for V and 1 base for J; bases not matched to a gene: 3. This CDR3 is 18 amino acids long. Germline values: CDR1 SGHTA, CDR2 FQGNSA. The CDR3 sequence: CASSLAGLAGPSYNEQFF. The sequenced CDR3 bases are TGTGCCAGCAGCTTAGCGGGACTAGCGGGGCCTTCCTACAATGAG.

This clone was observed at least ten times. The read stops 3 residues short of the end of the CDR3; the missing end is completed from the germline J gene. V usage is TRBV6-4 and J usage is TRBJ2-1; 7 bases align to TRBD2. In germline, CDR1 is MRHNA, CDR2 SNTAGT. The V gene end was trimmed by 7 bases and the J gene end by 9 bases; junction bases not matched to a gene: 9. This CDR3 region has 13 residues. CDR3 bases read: TGTGCCAGCACCACCGGCCGCGGGGGTGAG. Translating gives CASTTGRGGE. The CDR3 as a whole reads CASTTGRGGEQFF.

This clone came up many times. CDR3 sequence reads: CSAKGFNEQYF. The CDR3 DNA, read in part, is TGCAGTGCTAAGGGGTTCAACGAG. The V gene is TRBV20-1, the J gene TRBJ2-7, with D possibly TRBD1 on 5 matching bases. The CDR3 extends 3 residues past the end of the read, so its final part is completed from the germline J gene. This CDR3 contains 11 residues. V dropped 4 bases and J dropped 5 bases, with 9 bases sitting between them. The germline gives CDR1 DFQATT, CDR2 SNEGSKA (reference sequence).

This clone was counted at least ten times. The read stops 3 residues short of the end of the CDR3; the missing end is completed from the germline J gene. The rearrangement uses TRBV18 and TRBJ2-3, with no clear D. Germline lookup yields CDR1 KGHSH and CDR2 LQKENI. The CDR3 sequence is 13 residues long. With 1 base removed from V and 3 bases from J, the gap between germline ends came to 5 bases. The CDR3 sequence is CASSPRRTDTQYF. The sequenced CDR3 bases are TGTGCCAGCTCACCACGCCGGACAGATACG.

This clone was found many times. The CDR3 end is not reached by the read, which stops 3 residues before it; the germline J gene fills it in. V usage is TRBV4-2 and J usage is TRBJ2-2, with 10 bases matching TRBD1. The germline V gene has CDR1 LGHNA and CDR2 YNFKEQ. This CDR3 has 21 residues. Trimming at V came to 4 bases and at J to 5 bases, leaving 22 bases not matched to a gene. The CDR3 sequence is CASSRNDVGQGGTIRTGELFF. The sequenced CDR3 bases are TGTGCCAGCAGCCGGAACGACGTAGGACAGGGGGGTACGATAAGAACCGGGGAG.

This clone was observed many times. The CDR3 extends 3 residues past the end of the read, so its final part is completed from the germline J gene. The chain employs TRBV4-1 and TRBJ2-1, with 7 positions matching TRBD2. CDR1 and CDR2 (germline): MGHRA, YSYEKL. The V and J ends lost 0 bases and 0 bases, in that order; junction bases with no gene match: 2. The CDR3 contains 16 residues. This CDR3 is CASSQESGGSYNEQFF. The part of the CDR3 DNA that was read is TGCGCCAGCAGCCAAGAGTCGGGGGGCTCCTACAATGAG.

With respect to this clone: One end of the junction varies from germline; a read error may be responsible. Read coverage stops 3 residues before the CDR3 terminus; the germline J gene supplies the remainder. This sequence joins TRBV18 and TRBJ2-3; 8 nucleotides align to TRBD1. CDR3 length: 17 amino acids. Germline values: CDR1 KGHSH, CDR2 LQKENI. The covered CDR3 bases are TGTGTCAGCTCTCAGGGACAGGCGGTTTCGAGCAATCAGCCG. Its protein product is CVSSQGQAVSSNQP. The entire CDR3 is CVSSQGQAVSSNQPQYF.

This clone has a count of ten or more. The part of the CDR3 DNA that was read is TGCGCCAGCAGCTCCCCGCATACCGGGACCTCGGGGGTACTCTACGAG. Its translation: CASSSPHTGTSGVLYE. The entire CDR3 sequence reads CASSSPHTGTSGVLYEQYF. The chain is built from TRBV5-1 and TRBJ2-7; TRBD2 might be the D (6 bases). From the germline J gene comes the end of the CDR3, since the read stops 3 residues before it. CDR1 SGHRS and CDR2 YFSETQ come from the germline V gene. The CDR3 contains 19 residues. Trimming stripped 3 bases from V and 3 bases from J, with 28 bases between.

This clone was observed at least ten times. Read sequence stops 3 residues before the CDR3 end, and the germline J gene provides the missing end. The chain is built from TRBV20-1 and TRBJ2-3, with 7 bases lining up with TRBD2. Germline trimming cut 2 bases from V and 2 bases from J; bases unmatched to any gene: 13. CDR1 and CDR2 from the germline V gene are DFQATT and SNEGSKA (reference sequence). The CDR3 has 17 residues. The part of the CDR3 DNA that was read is TGCAGTGCTAGACGCCCTAGCGGACGTAGCATCACAGATACG. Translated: CSARRPSGRSITDT. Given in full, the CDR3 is CSARRPSGRSITDTQYF.

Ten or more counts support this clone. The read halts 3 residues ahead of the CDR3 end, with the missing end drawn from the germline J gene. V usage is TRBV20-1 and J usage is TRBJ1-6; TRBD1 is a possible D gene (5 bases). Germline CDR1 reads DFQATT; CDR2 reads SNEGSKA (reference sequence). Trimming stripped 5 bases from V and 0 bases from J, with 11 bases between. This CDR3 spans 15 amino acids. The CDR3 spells CSASGGVSYNSPLHF. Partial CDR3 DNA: TGCAGTGCTTCGGGGGGGGTCTCCTATAATTCACCC.

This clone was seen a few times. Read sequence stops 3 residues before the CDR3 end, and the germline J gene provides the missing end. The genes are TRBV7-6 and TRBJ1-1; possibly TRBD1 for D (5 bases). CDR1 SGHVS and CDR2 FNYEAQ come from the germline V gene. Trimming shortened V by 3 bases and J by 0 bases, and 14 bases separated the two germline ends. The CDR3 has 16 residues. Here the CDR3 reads CASSFLFRQMNTEAFF. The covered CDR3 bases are TGTGCCAGCAGCTTTTTGTTTCGACAGATGAACACTGAA. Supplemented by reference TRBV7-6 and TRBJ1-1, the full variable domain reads GAGVSQSPRYKVTKRGQDVALRCDPISGHVSLYWYRQALGQGPEFLTYFNYEAQQDKSGLPNDRFSAERPEGSISTLTIQRTEQRDSAMYRCASSFLFRQMNTEAFFGQGTRLTVV.

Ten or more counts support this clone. This CDR3 reads CATQGLSGNTIYF. The sequenced CDR3 bases are TGTGCCACACAGGGCCTCTCTGGAAACACC. The chain recombines TRBV10-3 with TRBJ1-3; possible D gene TRBD1, 6 bases. The read stops 3 residues short of the end of the CDR3; the missing end is completed from the germline J gene. The V end lost 10 bases, the J end lost 0 bases, and 10 bases lay between the germline ends. The CDR3 sequence is 13 residues long. Germline values: CDR1 ENHRY, CDR2 SYGVKD.

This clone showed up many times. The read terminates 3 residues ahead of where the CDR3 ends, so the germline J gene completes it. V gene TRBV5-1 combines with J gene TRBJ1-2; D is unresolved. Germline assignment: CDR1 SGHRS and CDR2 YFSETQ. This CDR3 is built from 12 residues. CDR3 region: CASSVTADAYTF. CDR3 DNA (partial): TGCGCCAGCAGCGTTACAGCGGATGCC.

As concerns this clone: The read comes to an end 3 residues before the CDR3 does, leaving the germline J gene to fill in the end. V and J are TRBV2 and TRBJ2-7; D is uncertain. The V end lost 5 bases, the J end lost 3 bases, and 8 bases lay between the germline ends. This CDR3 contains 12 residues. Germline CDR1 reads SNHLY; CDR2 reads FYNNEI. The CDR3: CASSIYNYEQYF. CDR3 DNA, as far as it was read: TGTGCCAGCAGTATATATAACTACGAG. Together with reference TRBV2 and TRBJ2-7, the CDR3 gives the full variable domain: EPEVTQTPSHQVTQMGQEVILRCVPISNHLYFYWYRQILGQKVEFLVSFYNNEISEKSEIFDDQFSVERPDGSNFTLKIRSTKLEDSAMYFCASSIYNYEQYFGPGTRLTVT.

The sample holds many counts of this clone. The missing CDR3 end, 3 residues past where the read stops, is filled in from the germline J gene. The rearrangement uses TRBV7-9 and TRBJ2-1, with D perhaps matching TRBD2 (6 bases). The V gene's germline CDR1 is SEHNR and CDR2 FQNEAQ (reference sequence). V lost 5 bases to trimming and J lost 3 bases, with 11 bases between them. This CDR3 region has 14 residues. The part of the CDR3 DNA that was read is TGTGCCAGCAGCGGGGCGGGGAACTACAATGAG. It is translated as CASSGAGNYNE. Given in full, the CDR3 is CASSGAGNYNEQFF.

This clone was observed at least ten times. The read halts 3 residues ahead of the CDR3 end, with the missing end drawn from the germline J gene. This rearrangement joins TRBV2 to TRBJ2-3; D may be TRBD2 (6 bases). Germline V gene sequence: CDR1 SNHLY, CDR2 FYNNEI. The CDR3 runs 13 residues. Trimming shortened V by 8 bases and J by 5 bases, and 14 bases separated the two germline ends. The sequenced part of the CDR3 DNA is TGTGCCAGCCGACTAGATGTCGGAGATACG. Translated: CASRLDVGDT. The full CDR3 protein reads CASRLDVGDTQYF.

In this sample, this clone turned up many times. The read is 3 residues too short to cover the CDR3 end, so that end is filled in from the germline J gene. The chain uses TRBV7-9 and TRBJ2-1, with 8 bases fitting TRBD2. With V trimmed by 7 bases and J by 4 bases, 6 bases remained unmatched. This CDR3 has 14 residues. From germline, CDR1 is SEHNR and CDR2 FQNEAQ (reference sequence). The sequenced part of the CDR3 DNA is TGTGCCAGCATAAGGACTAGCACTTACAATGAG. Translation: CASIRTSTYNE. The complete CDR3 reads CASIRTSTYNEQFF.

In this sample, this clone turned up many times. CDR3 region: CAISDGVSENIQYF. The sequenced part of the CDR3 DNA is TGTGCCATCAGCGACGGGGTCAGTGAGAACATT. The V call is TRBV10-3, the J call TRBJ2-4; D is possibly TRBD2 (5 bases). The observed sequence ends 3 residues before the CDR3 terminus, with the missing tail filled in from the germline J gene. Per the germline V gene, CDR1 is ENHRY and CDR2 is SYGVKD. Trimming took 6 bases from V and 7 from J, leaving 16 bases between them. The CDR3 consists of 14 residues.

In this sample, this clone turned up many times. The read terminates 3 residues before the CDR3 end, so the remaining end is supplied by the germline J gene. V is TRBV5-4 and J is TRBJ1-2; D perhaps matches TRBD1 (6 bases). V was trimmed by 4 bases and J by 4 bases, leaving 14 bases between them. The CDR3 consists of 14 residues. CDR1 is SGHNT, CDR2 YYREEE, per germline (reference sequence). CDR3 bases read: TGTGCCAGCAGCGGGGAGGGGGTGGGCTATGGC. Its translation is CASSGEGVGYG. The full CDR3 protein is CASSGEGVGYGYTF.

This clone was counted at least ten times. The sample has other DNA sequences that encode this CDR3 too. CDR3 amino acids: CASSLEGNTEAFF. CDR3 bases read: TGCGCCAGCAGCTTAGAAGGGAACACTGAA. V and J are TRBV5-1 and TRBJ1-1; D remains unclear. The read stops 3 residues short of the end of the CDR3; the missing end is completed from the germline J gene. Germline loops: CDR1 SGHRS, CDR2 YFSETQ. V lost 2 bases and J lost 1, with 6 bases in between. The CDR3 is 13 amino acids.

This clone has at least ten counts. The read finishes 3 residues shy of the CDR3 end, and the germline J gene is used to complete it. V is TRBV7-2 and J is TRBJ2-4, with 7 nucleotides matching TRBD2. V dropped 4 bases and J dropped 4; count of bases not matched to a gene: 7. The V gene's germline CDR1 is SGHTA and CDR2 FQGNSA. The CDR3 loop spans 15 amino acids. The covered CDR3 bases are TGTGCCAGCAGCTCGGGGGGTATTGAAAAAAACATT. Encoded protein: CASSSGGIEKNI. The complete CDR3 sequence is CASSSGGIEKNIQYF.

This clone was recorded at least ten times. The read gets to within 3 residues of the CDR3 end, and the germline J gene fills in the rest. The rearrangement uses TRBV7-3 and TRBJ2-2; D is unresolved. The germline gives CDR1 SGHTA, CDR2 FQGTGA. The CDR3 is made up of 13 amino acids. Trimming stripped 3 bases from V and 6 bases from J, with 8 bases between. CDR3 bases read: TGTGCCAGCAGCTTCGGGTTTCCCGGGGAG. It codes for CASSFGFPGE. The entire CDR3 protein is CASSFGFPGELFF. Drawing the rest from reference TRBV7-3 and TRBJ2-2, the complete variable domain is GAGVSQTPSNKVTEKGKYVELRCDPISGHTALYWYRQSLGQGPEFLIYFQGTGAADDSGLPNDRFFAVRPEGSVSTLKIQRTERGDSAVYLCASSFGFPGELFFGEGSRLTVL.

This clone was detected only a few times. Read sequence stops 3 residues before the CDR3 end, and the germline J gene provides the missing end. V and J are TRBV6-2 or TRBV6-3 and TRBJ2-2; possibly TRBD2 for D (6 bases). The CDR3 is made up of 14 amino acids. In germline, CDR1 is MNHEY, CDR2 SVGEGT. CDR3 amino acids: CASSPWRGNEKLFF. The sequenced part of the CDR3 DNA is TGTGCCAGCAGCCCCTGGCGGGGAAATGAAAAG.

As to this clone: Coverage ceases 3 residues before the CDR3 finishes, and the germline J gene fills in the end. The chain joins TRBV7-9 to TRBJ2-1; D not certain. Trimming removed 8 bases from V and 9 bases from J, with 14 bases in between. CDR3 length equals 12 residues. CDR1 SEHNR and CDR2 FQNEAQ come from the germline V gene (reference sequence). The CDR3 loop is CASLILRAEQFF. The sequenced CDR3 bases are TGTGCCAGCCTTATCCTGCGAGCTGAG.

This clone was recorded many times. The CDR3 loop reads CASSLGPGYEQYF. The CDR3 bases that were read are TGTGCCAGCAGCTTAGGGCCTGGCTACGAG. The chain links TRBV7-3 to TRBJ2-7; D is undetermined. The read comes to an end 3 residues before the CDR3 does, leaving the germline J gene to fill in the end. Germline values: CDR1 SGHTA, CDR2 FQGTGA. This CDR3 has 13 amino acids. With 2 bases removed from V and 3 bases from J, the gap between germline ends came to 8 bases.

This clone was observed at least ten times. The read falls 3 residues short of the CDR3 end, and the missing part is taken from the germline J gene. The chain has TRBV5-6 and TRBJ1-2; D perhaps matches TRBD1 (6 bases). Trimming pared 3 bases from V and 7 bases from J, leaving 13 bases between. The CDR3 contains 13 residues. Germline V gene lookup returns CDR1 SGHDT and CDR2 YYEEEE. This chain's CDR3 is CASSSGGGRGYTF. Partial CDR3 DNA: TGTGCCAGCAGCTCTGGGGGGGGCCGTGGC. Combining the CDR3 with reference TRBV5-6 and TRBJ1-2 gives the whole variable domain DAGVTQSPTHLIKTRGQQVTLRCSPKSGHDTVSWYQQALGQGPQFIFQYYEEEERQRGNFPDRFSGHQFPNYSSELNVNALLLGDSALYLCASSSGGGRGYTFGSGTRLTVV.

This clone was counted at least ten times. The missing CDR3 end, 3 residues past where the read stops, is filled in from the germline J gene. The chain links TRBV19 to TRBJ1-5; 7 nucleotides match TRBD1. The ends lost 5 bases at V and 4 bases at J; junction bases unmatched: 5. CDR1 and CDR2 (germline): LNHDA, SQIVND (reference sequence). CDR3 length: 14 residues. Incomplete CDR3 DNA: TGTGCCAGTAGTGTCACGGGACAGAATCAGCCC. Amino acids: CASSVTGQNQP. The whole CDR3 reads CASSVTGQNQPQHF.

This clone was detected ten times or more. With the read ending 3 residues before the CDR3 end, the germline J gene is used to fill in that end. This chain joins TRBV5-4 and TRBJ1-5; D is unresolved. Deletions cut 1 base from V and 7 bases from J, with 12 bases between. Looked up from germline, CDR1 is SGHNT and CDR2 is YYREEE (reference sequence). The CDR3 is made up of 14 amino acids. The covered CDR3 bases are TGTGCCAGCAGCTTGCAAGGTTCGGGGCAGCCC. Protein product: CASSLQGSGQP. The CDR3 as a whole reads CASSLQGSGQPQHF.

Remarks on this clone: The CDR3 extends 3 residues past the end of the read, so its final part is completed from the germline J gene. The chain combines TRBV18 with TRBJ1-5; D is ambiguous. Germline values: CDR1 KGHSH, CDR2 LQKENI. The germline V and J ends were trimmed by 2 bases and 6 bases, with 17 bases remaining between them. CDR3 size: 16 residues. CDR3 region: CASSPGPAADRQPQHF. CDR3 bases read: TGTGCCAGCTCACCAGGGCCAGCAGCGGATCGTCAGCCC.